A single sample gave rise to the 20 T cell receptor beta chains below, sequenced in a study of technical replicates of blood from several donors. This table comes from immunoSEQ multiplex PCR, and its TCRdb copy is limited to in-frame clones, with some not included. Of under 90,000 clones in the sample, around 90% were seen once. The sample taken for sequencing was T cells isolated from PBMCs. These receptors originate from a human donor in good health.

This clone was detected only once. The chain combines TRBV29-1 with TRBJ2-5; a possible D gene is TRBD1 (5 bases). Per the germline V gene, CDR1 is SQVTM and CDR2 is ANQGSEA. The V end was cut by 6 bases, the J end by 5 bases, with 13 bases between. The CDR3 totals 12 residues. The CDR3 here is CSVGPKSETQYF. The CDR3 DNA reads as TGCAGCGTGGGGCCCAAGTCGGAGACCCAGTACTTC.

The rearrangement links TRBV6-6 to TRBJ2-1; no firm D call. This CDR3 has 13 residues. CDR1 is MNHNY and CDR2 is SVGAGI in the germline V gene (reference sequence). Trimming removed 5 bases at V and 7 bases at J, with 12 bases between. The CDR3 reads CASSTNKLNEQFF. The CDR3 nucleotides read TGTGCCAGCAGTACGAATAAGCTTAATGAGCAGTTCTTC.

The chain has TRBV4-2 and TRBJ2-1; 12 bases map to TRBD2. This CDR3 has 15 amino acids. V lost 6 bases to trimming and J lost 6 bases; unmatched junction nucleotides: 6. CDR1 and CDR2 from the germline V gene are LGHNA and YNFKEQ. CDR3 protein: CASRPTSGGINEQFF. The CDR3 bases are TGTGCCAGCAGACCGACTAGCGGGGGAATCAATGAGCAGTTCTTC.

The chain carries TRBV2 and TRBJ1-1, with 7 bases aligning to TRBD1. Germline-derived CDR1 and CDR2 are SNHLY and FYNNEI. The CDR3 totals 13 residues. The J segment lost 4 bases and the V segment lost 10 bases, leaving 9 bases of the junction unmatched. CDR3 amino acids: CATRQGPGTEAFF. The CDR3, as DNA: TGTGCCACTCGACAGGGTCCGGGCACTGAAGCTTTCTTT.

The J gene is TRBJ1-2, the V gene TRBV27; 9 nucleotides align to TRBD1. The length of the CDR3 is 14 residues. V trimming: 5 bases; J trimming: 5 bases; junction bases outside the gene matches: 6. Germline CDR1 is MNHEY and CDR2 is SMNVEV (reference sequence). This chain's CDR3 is CASSQQGAWYGYTF. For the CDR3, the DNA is TGTGCCAGCAGTCAACAGGGGGCGTGGTATGGCTACACCTTC.

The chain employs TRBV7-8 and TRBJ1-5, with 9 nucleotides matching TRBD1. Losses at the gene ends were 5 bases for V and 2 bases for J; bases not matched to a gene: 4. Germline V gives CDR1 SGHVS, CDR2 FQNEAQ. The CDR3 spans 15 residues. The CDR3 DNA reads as TGTGCCAGCAGCCCCCGGGACAGGGGCAATCAGCCCCAGCATTTT. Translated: CASSPRDRGNQPQHF.

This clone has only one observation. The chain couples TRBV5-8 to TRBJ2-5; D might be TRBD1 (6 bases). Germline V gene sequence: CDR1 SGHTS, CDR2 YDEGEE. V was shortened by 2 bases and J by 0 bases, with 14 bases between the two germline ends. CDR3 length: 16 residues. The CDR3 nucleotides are TGTGCCAGCAGCTTACAGGGAAGGGCTAACCAAGAGACCCAGTACTTC. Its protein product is CASSLQGRANQETQYF.

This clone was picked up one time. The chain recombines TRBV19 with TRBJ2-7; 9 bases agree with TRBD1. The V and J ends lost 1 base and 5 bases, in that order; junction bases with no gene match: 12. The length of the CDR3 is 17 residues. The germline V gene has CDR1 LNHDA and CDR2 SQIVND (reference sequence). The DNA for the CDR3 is TGTGCCAGTAGTATAGGAGGGGCGGGACAGGGAAAGGACGAGCAGTACTTC. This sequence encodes CASSIGGAGQGKDEQYF.

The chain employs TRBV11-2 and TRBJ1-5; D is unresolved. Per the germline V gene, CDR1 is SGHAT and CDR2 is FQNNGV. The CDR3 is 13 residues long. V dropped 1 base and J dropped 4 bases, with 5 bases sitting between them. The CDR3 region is CASSLGHNQPQHF. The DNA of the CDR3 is TGTGCCAGCAGCTTAGGTCATAATCAGCCCCAGCATTTT.

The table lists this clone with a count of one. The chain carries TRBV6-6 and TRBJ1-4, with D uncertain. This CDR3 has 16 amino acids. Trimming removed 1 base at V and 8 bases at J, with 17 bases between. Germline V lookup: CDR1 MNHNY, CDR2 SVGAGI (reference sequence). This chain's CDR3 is CASSYFLRTPGEKLFF. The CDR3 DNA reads TGTGCCAGCAGTTACTTCTTGCGGACGCCGGGGGAAAAACTGTTTTTT.

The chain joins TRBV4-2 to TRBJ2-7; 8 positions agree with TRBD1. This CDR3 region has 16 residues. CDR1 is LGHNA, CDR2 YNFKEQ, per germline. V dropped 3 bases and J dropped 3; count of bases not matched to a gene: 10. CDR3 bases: TGTGCCAGCAGCCAGCCCGGGACAGGAGTTTTCTACGAGCAGTACTTC. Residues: CASSQPGTGVFYEQYF.

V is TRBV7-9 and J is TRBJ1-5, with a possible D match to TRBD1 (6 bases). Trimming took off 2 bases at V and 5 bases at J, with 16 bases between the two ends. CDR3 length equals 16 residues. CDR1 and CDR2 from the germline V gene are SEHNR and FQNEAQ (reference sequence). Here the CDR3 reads CASSLISSRGHQPQHF. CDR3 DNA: TGTGCCAGCAGCTTAATATCGAGCAGGGGTCATCAGCCCCAGCATTTT.

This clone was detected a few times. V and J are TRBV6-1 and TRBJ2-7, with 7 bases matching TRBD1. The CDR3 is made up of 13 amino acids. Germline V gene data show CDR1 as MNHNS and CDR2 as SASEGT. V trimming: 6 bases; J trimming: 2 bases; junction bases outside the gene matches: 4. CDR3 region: CASRSTGTYEQYF. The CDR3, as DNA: TGTGCCAGCAGATCGACAGGGACCTACGAGCAGTACTTC.

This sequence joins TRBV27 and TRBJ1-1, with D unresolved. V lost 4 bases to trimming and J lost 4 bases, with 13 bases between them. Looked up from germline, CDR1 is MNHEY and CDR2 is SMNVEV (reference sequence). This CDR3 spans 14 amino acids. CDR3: CASSSLETGTEAFF. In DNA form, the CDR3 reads TGTGCCAGCAGTTCCCTCGAAACGGGCACTGAAGCTTTCTTT.

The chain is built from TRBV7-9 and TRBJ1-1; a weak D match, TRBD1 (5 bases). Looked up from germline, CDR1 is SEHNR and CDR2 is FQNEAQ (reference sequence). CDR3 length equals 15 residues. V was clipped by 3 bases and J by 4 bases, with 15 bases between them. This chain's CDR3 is CASSLGVGGGTEAFF. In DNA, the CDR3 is TGTGCCAGCAGCTTGGGGGTCGGGGGTGGCACTGAAGCTTTCTTT.

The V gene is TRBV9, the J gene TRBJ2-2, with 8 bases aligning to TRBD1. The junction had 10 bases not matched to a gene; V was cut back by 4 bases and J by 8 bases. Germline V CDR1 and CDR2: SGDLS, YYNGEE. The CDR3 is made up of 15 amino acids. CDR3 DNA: TGTGCCAGCAGCTTACGGACAGGGCCGGGAGGGGAGCTGTTTTTT. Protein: CASSLRTGPGGELFF.

CDR3 bases: TGTGCCAGCAGCTTCGCAGGGGTGGAAGAGACCCAGTACTTC. As protein: CASSFAGVEETQYF. The chain recombines TRBV5-4 with TRBJ2-5, with a possible D match to TRBD1 (6 bases). The V and J ends lost 2 bases and 3 bases respectively, with 11 bases between them. Per the germline V gene, CDR1 is SGHNT and CDR2 is YYREEE (reference sequence). The CDR3 runs to 14 residues.

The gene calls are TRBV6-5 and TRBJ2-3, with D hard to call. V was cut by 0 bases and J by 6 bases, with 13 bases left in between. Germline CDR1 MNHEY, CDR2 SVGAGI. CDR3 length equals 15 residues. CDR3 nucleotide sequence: TGTGCCAGCAGTTACTCTTCCGGTGGTTCGGATACGCAGTATTTT. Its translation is CASSYSSGGSDTQYF.

CDR3 bases: TGTGCCAGTAGTACCCACTGGGCAGGGCCCAGGCAAAACGAGCAGTACTTC. Encoded protein: CASSTHWAGPRQNEQYF. The genes are TRBV19 and TRBJ2-7; a weak D match, TRBD1 (5 bases). The V gene lost 4 bases and the J gene lost 5 bases, with 24 bases spanning the gap. The CDR3 has 17 amino acids. In germline, CDR1 is LNHDA, CDR2 SQIVND (reference sequence). Variable domain in full (rest from reference TRBV19 and TRBJ2-7): DGGITQSPKYLFRKEGQNVTLSCEQNLNHDAMYWYRQDPGQGLRLIYYSQIVNDFQKGDIAEGYSVSREKKESFPLTVTSAQKNPTAFYLCASSTHWAGPRQNEQYFGPGTRLTVT.

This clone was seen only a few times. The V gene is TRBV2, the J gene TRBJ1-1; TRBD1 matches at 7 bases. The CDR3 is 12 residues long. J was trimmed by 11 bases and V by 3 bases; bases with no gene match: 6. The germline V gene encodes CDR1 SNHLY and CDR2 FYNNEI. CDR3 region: CASSDQTGRAFF. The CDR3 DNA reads TGTGCCAGCAGTGATCAGACAGGGCGGGCTTTCTTT. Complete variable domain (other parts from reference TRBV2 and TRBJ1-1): EPEVTQTPSHQVTQMGQEVILRCVPISNHLYFYWYRQILGQKVEFLVSFYNNEISEKSEIFDDQFSVERPDGSNFTLKIRSTKLEDSAMYFCASSDQTGRAFFGQGTRLTVV.